The 11 T cell receptor beta chains below were found in one sample sequenced in a study of T cell changes during pregnancy in multiple sclerosis. Assay: immunoSEQ multiplex PCR; the TCRdb copy retains only in-frame clones and omits some. The table shows 33,000 or so clones, with 91% occurring only once. The source material was CD8+ T cells from peripheral blood mononuclear cells, sampled in the second trimester of pregnancy. The receptors derive from a female donor in good health, enrolled as a control in a pregnancy study.

This clone was picked up one time. This chain uses TRBV9 with TRBJ1-2; possible D gene TRBD1, 5 bases. The CDR3 extends over 14 amino acids. Between the trimmed V and J ends, which lost 3 bases and 6 bases, there was a span of 15 bases. The germline V gene encodes CDR1 SGDLS and CDR2 YYNGEE. The CDR3 DNA reads TGTGCCAGCAGCGGTGGGGAGGGGCCTAATGGCTACACCTTC. This codes for CASSGGEGPNGYTF.

The chain links TRBV9 to TRBJ2-7; 7 bases are a match to TRBD1. The V and J ends lost 0 bases and 2 bases, in that order; junction bases with no gene match: 2. The CDR3 has 14 residues. Germline CDR1 SGDLS, CDR2 YYNGEE. For the CDR3, the DNA is TGTGCCAGCAGCGTAGGGGACAGCCCCTACGAGCAGTACTTC. Translation gives CASSVGDSPYEQYF. The full variable domain, rest sourced from reference TRBV9 and TRBJ2-7, is DSGVTQTPKHLITATGQRVTLRCSPRSGDLSVYWYQQSLDQGLQFLIQYYNGEERAKGNILERFSAQQFPDLHSELNLSSLELGDSALYFCASSVGDSPYEQYFGPGTRLTVT.

This clone was seen more than once but under ten times. The CDR3 reads CASIFSRNTEAFF. CDR3 coding DNA: TGTGCCAGCATTTTTTCCAGGAACACTGAAGCTTTCTTT. V is TRBV2 and J is TRBJ1-1; D unclear. There are 13 residues in the CDR3. Trimming took off 7 bases at V and 1 base at J, with 10 bases between the two ends. Germline lookup yields CDR1 SNHLY and CDR2 FYNNEI.

In its sample, this clone was seen a few times. The V and J genes are TRBV2 and TRBJ2-7; 8 bases line up with TRBD2. From germline, CDR1 is SNHLY and CDR2 FYNNEI. This CDR3 contains 13 residues. After removal of 6 bases from V and 2 bases from J, the junction contained 3 bases not matched to a gene. The CDR3 loop reads CASSERGPYEQYF. The CDR3 coding sequence is TGTGCCAGCAGCGAGCGGGGGCCCTACGAGCAGTACTTC. The variable domain in full, with the rest retrieved from reference TRBV2 and TRBJ2-7, is EPEVTQTPSHQVTQMGQEVILRCVPISNHLYFYWYRQILGQKVEFLVSFYNNEISEKSEIFDDQFSVERPDGSNFTLKIRSTKLEDSAMYFCASSERGPYEQYFGPGTRLTVT.

The V call is TRBV4-2, the J call TRBJ2-3; 8 bases match TRBD2. The length of the CDR3 is 18 residues. Trimming cost V 4 bases and J 4 bases; bases outside gene matches: 16. CDR1 LGHNA and CDR2 YNFKEQ come from the germline V gene. The CDR3 loop is CASSPQGPSGSGADTQYF. As DNA, the CDR3 is TGTGCCAGCAGCCCCCAGGGGCCTAGCGGGTCAGGGGCAGATACGCAGTATTTT.

This clone has only a few counts. The V gene is TRBV28, the J gene TRBJ1-1; D is possibly TRBD1 (6 bases). Trimming removed 2 bases from V and 1 base from J, with 11 bases in between. CDR3 length: 15 amino acids. CDR1 and CDR2 from the germline V gene are MDHEN and SYDVKM. The CDR3 loop is CASSLLLTGNTEAFF. Written as DNA, the CDR3 is TGTGCCAGCAGTTTACTCTTGACAGGGAACACTGAAGCTTTCTTT.

The rearrangement uses TRBV7-6 and TRBJ1-2; 9 bases map to TRBD1. This CDR3 has 13 residues. Trimming at V came to 6 bases and at J to 4 bases, leaving 3 bases not matched to a gene. The germline V gene encodes CDR1 SGHVS and CDR2 FNYEAQ. DNA for the CDR3: TGTGCCAGCAGTCAACAGGGGGCCTATGGCTACACCTTC. Protein product: CASSQQGAYGYTF.

This CDR3 reads CAISTGGYGYTF. CDR3 in DNA: TGTGCCATTTCGACAGGGGGATATGGCTACACCTTC. The chain combines TRBV19 with TRBJ1-2; 9 nucleotides align to TRBD1. There are 12 residues in the CDR3. Germline CDR1 is LNHDA and CDR2 is SQIVND (reference sequence). The V gene end was trimmed by 10 bases and the J gene end by 5 bases; junction bases not matched to a gene: 5.

The V gene is TRBV13, the J gene TRBJ1-2, with 8 bases matching TRBD1. The CDR3 extends over 17 amino acids. Unmatched junction bases numbered 15, after V lost 5 bases and J lost 4 bases. CDR1 is PRHDT, CDR2 FYEKMQ, per germline (reference sequence). CDR3 sequence: CASSPGQVVSLPYGYTF. The DNA for the CDR3 is TGTGCCAGCAGCCCGGGACAGGTGGTTTCGTTACCCTATGGCTACACCTTC.

The chain employs TRBV2 and TRBJ1-5; D gene uncertain. Looked up from germline, CDR1 is SNHLY and CDR2 is FYNNEI. The CDR3 totals 14 residues. Trimming stripped 5 bases from V and 0 bases from J, with 8 bases between. This chain's CDR3 is CASSPRISNQPQHF. The CDR3 DNA reads as TGTGCCAGCAGTCCGCGGATTAGCAATCAGCCCCAGCATTTT.

The V call is TRBV7-9, the J call TRBJ1-4; 8 bases fit TRBD1. Unmatched junction bases numbered 7, after V lost 5 bases and J lost 5 bases. The CDR3 runs to 15 residues. CDR1 is SEHNR and CDR2 is FQNEAQ in the germline V gene (reference sequence). CDR3 region: CASSAPGQENEKLFF. The CDR3 DNA follows: TGTGCCAGCAGCGCGCCGGGACAGGAGAATGAAAAACTGTTTTTT. Supplemented by reference TRBV7-9 and TRBJ1-4, the full variable domain reads DTGVSQNPRHKITKRGQNVTFRCDPISEHNRLYWYRQTLGQGPEFLTYFQNEAQLEKSRLLSDRFSAERPKGSFSTLEIQRTEQGDSAMYLCASSAPGQENEKLFFGSGTQLSVL.